Shown below are 23 T cell receptor beta chains from a single sample sequenced in a study of cytomegalovirus exposure and HLA in healthy donors. The PCR contained 60 Vbeta and 13 Jbeta primers. Some clones are missing from TCRdb's copy, which holds only in-frame ones; the method was immunoSEQ multiplex PCR. The specimen's table records 200,000 to 250,000 clones. What was sequenced was PBMCs. These receptors were collected from a woman aged 30 to 39 in good health and CMV-seropositive.

The chain joins TRBV28 to TRBJ1-5; D not certain. Germline CDR1 reads MDHEN; CDR2 reads SYDVKM. The CDR3 contains 15 residues. Trimming removed 5 bases from V and 4 bases from J, with 15 bases in between. CDR3: CASSTYSWRNQPQHF. CDR3 bases: TGTGCCAGCAGTACGTACAGTTGGAGGAATCAGCCCCAGCATTTT. Variable domain in full (rest from reference TRBV28 and TRBJ1-5): DVKVTQSSRYLVKRTGEKVFLECVQDMDHENMFWYRQDPGLGLRLIYFSYDVKMKEKGDIPEGYSVSREKKERFSLILESASTNQTSMYLCASSTYSWRNQPQHFGDGTRLSIL.

The J gene is TRBJ2-2, the V gene TRBV4-3, with 9 bases lining up with TRBD1. CDR3 size: 16 residues. J lost 6 bases, V lost 3 bases, and 8 bases had no gene match. Germline CDR1 reads LGHNA; CDR2 reads YSLEER. This chain's CDR3 is CASSQPPGQGSGELFF. The CDR3 DNA reads as TGCGCCAGCAGCCAGCCACCGGGACAGGGTTCCGGGGAGCTGTTTTTT.

The genes are TRBV2 and TRBJ1-5, with D tentatively TRBD1 (6 bases). The germline V and J ends were trimmed by 8 bases and 0 bases, with 11 bases remaining between them. Germline V gives CDR1 SNHLY, CDR2 FYNNEI. The CDR3 runs 14 residues. As DNA, the CDR3 is TGTGCCAGCCAGACAGGCAATAGCAATCAGCCCCAGCATTTT. Its protein is CASQTGNSNQPQHF.

The CDR3 DNA is TGTGCCAGTAGTATGGCGGGGGGGTCGGGCAATGAGCAGTTCTTC. As protein: CASSMAGGSGNEQFF. This sequence joins TRBV19 and TRBJ2-1; 9 bases map to TRBD2. The V gene's germline CDR1 is LNHDA and CDR2 SQIVND (reference sequence). V shed 3 bases, J shed 6 bases, and the junction held 6 bases outside the gene matches. The CDR3 spans 15 residues. Variable domain in full (rest from reference TRBV19 and TRBJ2-1): DGGITQSPKYLFRKEGQNVTLSCEQNLNHDAMYWYRQDPGQGLRLIYYSQIVNDFQKGDIAEGYSVSREKKESFPLTVTSAQKNPTAFYLCASSMAGGSGNEQFFGPGTRLTVL.

This CDR3 is CASSQDQRGLGSPLHF. The CDR3 region has the DNA TGCGCCAGCAGCCAAGATCAAAGGGGGTTGGGTTCACCCCTCCACTTT. V usage is TRBV4-1 and J usage is TRBJ1-6; perhaps TRBD1 as D (6 bases). V was cut by 0 bases and J by 9 bases, with 15 bases left in between. CDR3 length equals 16 residues. Looked up from germline, CDR1 is MGHRA and CDR2 is YSYEKL.

The J gene is TRBJ1-2, the V gene TRBV10-3; D is uncertain. The CDR3 has 16 residues. The germline gives CDR1 ENHRY, CDR2 SYGVKD. Between the trimmed V and J ends, which lost 7 bases and 5 bases, there was a span of 23 bases. In nucleotides, the CDR3 is TGTGCCATCACCTCTACCTCCGACGGAGGACTGTATGGCTACACCTTC. Residues: CAITSTSDGGLYGYTF.

The chain is built from TRBV2 and TRBJ1-1; D gene unclear. V was trimmed by 10 bases and J by 0 bases, leaving 6 bases between them. Germline V gene data show CDR1 as SNHLY and CDR2 as FYNNEI. CDR3 length: 11 residues. CDR3 DNA sequence: TGTGCCACCGAGATGAACACTGAAGCTTTCTTT. The encoded protein is CATEMNTEAFF.

V usage is TRBV28 and J usage is TRBJ2-2; TRBD2 matches at 10 bases. Germline V gene data show CDR1 as MDHEN and CDR2 as SYDVKM. J gave up 6 bases and V 2 bases, and 12 bases lay outside the gene matches. There are 18 residues in the CDR3. The CDR3 loop is CASSLRTTSGAWAGELFF. CDR3 coding DNA: TGTGCCAGCAGTTTACGTACCACTAGCGGGGCGTGGGCCGGGGAGCTGTTTTTT.

The chain carries TRBV15 and TRBJ2-7; no definite D call. Germline V gene lookup returns CDR1 LNHNV and CDR2 YYDKDF (reference sequence). V was cut by 1 base and J by 6 bases, with 4 bases left in between. The CDR3 consists of 11 residues. In DNA, the CDR3 is TGTGCCACCAGCAGAGGAGGCGAGCAGTACTTC. Amino acids: CATSRGGEQYF. Supplemented by reference TRBV15 and TRBJ2-7, the full variable domain reads DAMVIQNPRYQVTQFGKPVTLSCSQTLNHNVMYWYQQKSSQAPKLLFHYYDKDFNNEADTPDNFQSRRPNTSFCFLDIRSPGLGDTAMYLCATSRGGEQYFGPGTRLTVT.

CDR3 DNA sequence: TGTGCCAGCAGTGAATACGGTGCGGGGGAGCTGTTTTTT. It yields the protein CASSEYGAGELFF. V and J are TRBV6-1 and TRBJ2-2; D is unclear. From germline, CDR1 is MNHNS and CDR2 SASEGT. Trimming removed 2 bases from V and 8 bases from J, with 9 bases in between. The CDR3 extends over 13 amino acids.

The V and J genes are TRBV6-6 and TRBJ1-1; maybe TRBD1 (5 bases). Per germline, CDR1 MNHNY and CDR2 SVGAGI (reference sequence). V lost 6 bases to trimming and J lost 2 bases, with 19 bases between them. The CDR3 contains 16 residues. CDR3 sequence reads: CASSPPGLYLNTEAFF. CDR3 bases: TGTGCCAGCAGCCCTCCAGGGTTATACCTTAACACTGAAGCTTTCTTT.

The V and J genes are TRBV19 and TRBJ2-6; TRBD2 is a possible D gene (5 bases). CDR1 is LNHDA, CDR2 SQIVND, per germline (reference sequence). This CDR3 region has 18 residues. V was cut by 4 bases and J by 0 bases, with 16 bases left in between. CDR3 loop: CASSSGRASYSGANVLTF. Written as DNA, the CDR3 is TGTGCCAGTAGTAGTGGGAGAGCTTCATACTCTGGGGCCAACGTCCTGACTTTC. Together with reference TRBV19 and TRBJ2-6, the CDR3 gives the full variable domain: DGGITQSPKYLFRKEGQNVTLSCEQNLNHDAMYWYRQDPGQGLRLIYYSQIVNDFQKGDIAEGYSVSREKKESFPLTVTSAQKNPTAFYLCASSSGRASYSGANVLTFGAGSRLTVL.

This chain links TRBV5-1 with TRBJ2-5; 10 bases agree with TRBD2. The V gene's germline CDR1 is SGHRS and CDR2 YFSETQ. The ends lost 4 bases at V and 4 bases at J; junction bases unmatched: 7. CDR3 length: 15 residues. CDR3 loop: CASSLSLAGVETQYF. Written as DNA, the CDR3 is TGCGCCAGCAGCCTCTCTCTAGCGGGAGTAGAGACCCAGTACTTC.

V gene TRBV18 combines with J gene TRBJ1-1; possible D gene TRBD1, 6 bases. This CDR3 is 15 amino acids long. Trimming cost V 2 bases and J 0 bases, with 10 bases left between them. In germline, CDR1 is KGHSH, CDR2 LQKENI. CDR3: CASSPRRTVNTEAFF. In nucleotides, the CDR3 is TGTGCCAGCTCACCAAGACGGACAGTGAACACTGAAGCTTTCTTT. Full variable domain (missing parts from reference TRBV18 and TRBJ1-1): NAGVMQNPRHLVRRRGQEARLRCSPMKGHSHVYWYRQLPEEGLKFMVYLQKENIIDESGMPKERFSAEFPKEGPSILRIQQVVRGDSAAYFCASSPRRTVNTEAFFGQGTRLTVV.

The chain joins TRBV29-1 to TRBJ2-3, with D possibly matching TRBD2 (5 bases). The V gene's germline CDR1 is SQVTM and CDR2 ANQGSEA. Trimming pared 8 bases from V and 4 bases from J, leaving 19 bases between. The CDR3 spans 14 residues. The CDR3 loop reads CSTSARGRADTQYF. The CDR3 nucleotides read TGCAGCACCTCTGCCCGGGGAAGGGCAGATACGCAGTATTTT.

CDR3 DNA: TGTGCCAGCTCACCACTAGCGGGAGCCGCCAATGAGCAGTTCTTC. Translating gives CASSPLAGAANEQFF. The chain recombines TRBV18 with TRBJ2-1, with 9 positions matching TRBD2. Germline CDR1 and CDR2: KGHSH and LQKENI. J was trimmed by 6 bases and V by 1 base; bases with no gene match: 4. The CDR3 spans 15 residues.

J is TRBJ2-3 and V is TRBV9; TRBD2 is a possible D gene (5 bases). Deletions cut 6 bases from V and 9 bases from J, with 23 bases between. The CDR3 has 15 residues. The germline V gene encodes CDR1 SGDLS and CDR2 YYNGEE. CDR3 region: CASTPLGSFEGTQYF. CDR3 DNA: TGTGCCAGCACCCCCCTCGGGTCCTTTGAGGGAACGCAGTATTTT.

The chain uses TRBV11-2 and TRBJ2-2; no clear D gene. V lost 10 bases and J lost 4, with 13 bases in between. This CDR3 region has 13 residues. The germline V gene encodes CDR1 SGHAT and CDR2 FQNNGV. CDR3 region: CANSGPATGELFF. The CDR3 DNA follows: TGTGCCAACTCAGGTCCAGCCACCGGGGAGCTGTTTTTT.

The chain is built from TRBV4-3 and TRBJ1-4, with 10 bases that match TRBD1. The V gene's germline CDR1 is LGHNA and CDR2 YSLEER. This CDR3 spans 15 amino acids. The junction had 2 bases not matched to a gene; V was cut back by 3 bases and J by 4 bases. The CDR3 loop reads CASSQRDRGNEKLFF. The CDR3 DNA is TGCGCCAGCAGCCAGCGGGACAGGGGTAATGAAAAACTGTTTTTT.

The rearrangement links TRBV18 to TRBJ2-2; 8 bases are a match to TRBD2. The CDR3 runs 18 residues. The V and J ends lost 5 bases and 1 base, in that order; junction bases with no gene match: 12. The V gene's germline CDR1 is KGHSH and CDR2 LQKENI. CDR3 sequence reads: CASSSRAAGDGNTGELFF. The CDR3 DNA follows: TGTGCCAGCTCATCCCGAGCAGCGGGGGACGGGAACACCGGGGAGCTGTTTTTT.

The V gene is TRBV5-6, the J gene TRBJ1-4, with a possible D match to TRBD1 (5 bases). The ends were cut back, 2 bases at V and 3 bases at J, with 8 bases in the middle. Germline loops: CDR1 SGHDT, CDR2 YYEEEE. This CDR3 comprises 14 residues. CDR3 DNA sequence: TGTGCCAGCAGCTTTAGACAGCCTAATGAAAAACTGTTTTTT. Translated: CASSFRQPNEKLFF.

The CDR3 DNA sequence: TGCGCCAGCCGCGGGCAGTCTGGGGCCAACGTCCTGACTTTC. It encodes CASRGQSGANVLTF. The chain carries TRBV5-1 and TRBJ2-6, with a tentative D call TRBD2 (5 bases). Germline V gene lookup returns CDR1 SGHRS and CDR2 YFSETQ. V lost 7 bases and J 1 base, leaving 9 bases between the germline ends. The CDR3 is 14 residues long.

V gene TRBV19 combines with J gene TRBJ2-2, with D maybe TRBD2 (6 bases). Trimming took 3 bases from V and 6 from J, leaving 14 bases between them. Germline V gives CDR1 LNHDA, CDR2 SQIVND (reference sequence). This CDR3 comprises 15 residues. In DNA, the CDR3 is TGTGCCAGTAGTATTCGCGGGACCCAGGCCGGGGAGCTGTTTTTT. Translated: CASSIRGTQAGELFF.